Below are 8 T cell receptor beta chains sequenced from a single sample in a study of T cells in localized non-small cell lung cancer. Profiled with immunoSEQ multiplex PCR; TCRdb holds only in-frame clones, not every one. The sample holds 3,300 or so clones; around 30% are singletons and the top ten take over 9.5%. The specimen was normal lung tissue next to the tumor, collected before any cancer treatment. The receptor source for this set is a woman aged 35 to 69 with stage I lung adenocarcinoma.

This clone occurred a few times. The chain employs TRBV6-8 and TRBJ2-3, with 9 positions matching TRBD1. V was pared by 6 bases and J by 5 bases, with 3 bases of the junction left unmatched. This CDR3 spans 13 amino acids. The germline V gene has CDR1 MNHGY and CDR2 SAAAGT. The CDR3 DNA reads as TGTGCCAGCAGGAACAGGGGGCGAGATACGCAGTATTTT. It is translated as CASRNRGRDTQYF.

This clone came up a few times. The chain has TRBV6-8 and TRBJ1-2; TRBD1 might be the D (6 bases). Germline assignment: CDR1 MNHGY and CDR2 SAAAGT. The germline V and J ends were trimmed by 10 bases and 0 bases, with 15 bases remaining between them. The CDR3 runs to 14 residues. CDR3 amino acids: CAISATGANYGYTF. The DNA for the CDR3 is TGTGCCATCAGCGCGACAGGCGCTAACTATGGCTACACCTTC.

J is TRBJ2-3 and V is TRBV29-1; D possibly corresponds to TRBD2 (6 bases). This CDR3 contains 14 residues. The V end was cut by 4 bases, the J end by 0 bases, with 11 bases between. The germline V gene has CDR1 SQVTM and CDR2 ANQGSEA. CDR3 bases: TGCAGCGTTGGGGTAGCGGCCAGCACAGATACGCAGTATTTT. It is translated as CSVGVAASTDTQYF.

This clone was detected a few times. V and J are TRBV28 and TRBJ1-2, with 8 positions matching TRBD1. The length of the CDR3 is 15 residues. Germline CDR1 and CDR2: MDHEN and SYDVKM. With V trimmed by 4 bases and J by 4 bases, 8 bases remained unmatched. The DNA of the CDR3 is TGTGCCAGCAGTTCCAGGGGGCGAGGGCCCTATGGCTACACCTTC. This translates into CASSSRGRGPYGYTF.

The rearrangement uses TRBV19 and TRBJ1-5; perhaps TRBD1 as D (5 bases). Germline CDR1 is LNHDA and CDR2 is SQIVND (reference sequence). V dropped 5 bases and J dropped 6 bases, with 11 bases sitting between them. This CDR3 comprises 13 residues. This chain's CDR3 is CASSWQGGQPQHF. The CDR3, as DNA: TGTGCCAGTAGTTGGCAGGGTGGTCAGCCCCAGCATTTT.

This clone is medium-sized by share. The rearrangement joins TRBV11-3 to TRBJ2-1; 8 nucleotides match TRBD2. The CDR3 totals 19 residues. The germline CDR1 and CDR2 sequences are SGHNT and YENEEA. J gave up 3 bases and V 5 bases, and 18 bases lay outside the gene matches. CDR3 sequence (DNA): TGTGCCAGCAGCACTTTAGTGAGACTAGCGTTCATGGACTACAATGAGCAGTTCTTC. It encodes CASSTLVRLAFMDYNEQFF.

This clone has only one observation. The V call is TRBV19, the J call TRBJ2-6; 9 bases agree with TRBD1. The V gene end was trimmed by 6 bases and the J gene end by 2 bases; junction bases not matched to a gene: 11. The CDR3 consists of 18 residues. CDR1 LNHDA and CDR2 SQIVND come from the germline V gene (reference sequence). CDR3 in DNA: TGTGCCAGTAGGGATCTAGGGACAGGGCGGACTGGGGCCAACGTCCTGACTTTC. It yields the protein CASRDLGTGRTGANVLTF.

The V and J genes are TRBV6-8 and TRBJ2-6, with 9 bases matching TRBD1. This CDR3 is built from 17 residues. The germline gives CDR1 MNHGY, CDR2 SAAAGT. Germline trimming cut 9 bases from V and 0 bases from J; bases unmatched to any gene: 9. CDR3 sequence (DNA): TGTGCCAGTATCCCGGGACAGGGACTCTCTGGGGCCAACGTCCTGACTTTC. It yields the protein CASIPGQGLSGANVLTF.